This TCR beta chain was captured by sequencing in a study of shared clonotypes between healthy human individuals. Study summary: Three plates were used per donor for CD4 naive, three for CD4 memory, two for CD8 naive and one for CD8 memory. Whole-study results and caveats: Shared clonotypes: about 5.3% naive CD4, approximately 3.4% naive CD8, around 2.2% memory CD4, 0.4% memory CD8.

This clone came up once. Its cognate antigen is unknown. Sequenced by immunoSEQ multiplex PCR; TCRdb stores in-frame clones only, minus some. The repertoire holds about 670,000 clones, with more than 70% as singletons. The receptor was derived from a woman in her twenties or thirties in good health. Sequenced input: memory CD4+ T cells sorted from blood. Regarding subset: CD45RA-negative fraction.

The chain's CDR3 is CASSLPSQVTGELFF. The CDR3 nucleotides read TGTGCCAGCTCACTACCCAGCCAGGTTACCGGGGAGCTGTTTTTT. The chain recombines TRBV18 with TRBJ2-2; D is unclear. The germline gives CDR1 KGHSH, CDR2 LQKENI. This CDR3 is built from 15 residues. V dropped 4 bases and J dropped 5 bases, with 14 bases sitting between them.